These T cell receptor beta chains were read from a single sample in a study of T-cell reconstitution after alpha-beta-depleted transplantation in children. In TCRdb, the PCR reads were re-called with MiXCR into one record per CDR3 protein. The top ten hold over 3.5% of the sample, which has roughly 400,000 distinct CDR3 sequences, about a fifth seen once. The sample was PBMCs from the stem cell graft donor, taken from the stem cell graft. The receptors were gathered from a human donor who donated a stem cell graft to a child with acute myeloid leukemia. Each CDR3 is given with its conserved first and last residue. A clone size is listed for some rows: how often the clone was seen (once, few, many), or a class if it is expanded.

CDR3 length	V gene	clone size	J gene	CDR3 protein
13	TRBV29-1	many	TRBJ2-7	CSVNRDRDHEQYF
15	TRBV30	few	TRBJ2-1	CAWGKRLAGYDEQFF
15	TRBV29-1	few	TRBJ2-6	CSVGQGNSGANVLTF
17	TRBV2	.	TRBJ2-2	CASSSGRGQKNTGELFF
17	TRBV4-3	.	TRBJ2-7	CASSQTSAGLGTYEQYF
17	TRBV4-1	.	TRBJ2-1	CASSQDPGQASYNEQFF
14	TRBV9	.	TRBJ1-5	CASSAQGTDQPQHF
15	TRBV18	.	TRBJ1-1	CASSLSGAVNTEAFF
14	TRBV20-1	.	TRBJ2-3	CSARYFQSTDTQYF
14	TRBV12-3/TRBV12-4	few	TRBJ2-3	CASSLWPIKDTQYF
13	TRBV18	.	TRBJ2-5	CASSPGEGETQYF
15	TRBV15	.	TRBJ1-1	CATSRDLGGNTEAFF
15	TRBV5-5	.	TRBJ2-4	CASSLLRGAKNIQYF
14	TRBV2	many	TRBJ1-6	CASRLGRRYSPLHF
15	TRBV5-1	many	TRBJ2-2	CASSSDSFNTGELFF
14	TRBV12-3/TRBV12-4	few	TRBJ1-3	CASRATGSGNTIYF
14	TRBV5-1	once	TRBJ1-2	CASSDSGPNYGYTF
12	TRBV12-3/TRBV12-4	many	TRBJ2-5	CASRDIQETQYF
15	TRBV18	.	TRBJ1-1	CASSPPRAENTEAFF
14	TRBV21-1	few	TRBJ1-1	CASSKYGGNTEAFF
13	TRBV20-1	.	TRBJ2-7	CSARTSGYHEQYF
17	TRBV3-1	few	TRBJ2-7	CASSHLRTSGRGGEQYF
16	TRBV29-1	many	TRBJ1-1	CSVEGPGGLMNTEAFF
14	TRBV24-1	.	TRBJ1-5	CATSDRDLWSAQHF
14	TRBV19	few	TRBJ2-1	CASSDRSGGNEQFF
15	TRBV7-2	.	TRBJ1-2	CASSLPGRGRDGYTF
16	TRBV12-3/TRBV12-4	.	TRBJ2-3	CASSLGTRATGDTQYF
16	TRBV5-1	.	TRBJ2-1	CASSLELQTSGNEQFF
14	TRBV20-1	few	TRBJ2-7	CSARDPGVTYEQYF
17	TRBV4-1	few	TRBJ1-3	CASSQDRRTPSGNTIYF
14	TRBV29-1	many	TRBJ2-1	CSGGPGLLATEQFF
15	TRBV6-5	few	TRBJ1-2	CASSYEGQLNYGYTF
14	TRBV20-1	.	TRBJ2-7	CSARGLAGGREQYF
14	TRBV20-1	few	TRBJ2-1	CSAGQGQGANEQFF
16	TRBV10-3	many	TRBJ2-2	CAISDKGLGLPGELFF
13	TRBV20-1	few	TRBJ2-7	CSARASGGEVQYF
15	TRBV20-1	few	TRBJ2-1	CSPKARVAGVNEQFF
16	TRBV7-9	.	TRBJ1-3	CASSFMTGGSGNTIYF
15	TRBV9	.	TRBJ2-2	CASSARDRPTGELFF
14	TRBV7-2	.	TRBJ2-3	CASSLGFEPDTQYF
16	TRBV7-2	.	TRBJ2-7	CASSLWLAGGNYEQYF